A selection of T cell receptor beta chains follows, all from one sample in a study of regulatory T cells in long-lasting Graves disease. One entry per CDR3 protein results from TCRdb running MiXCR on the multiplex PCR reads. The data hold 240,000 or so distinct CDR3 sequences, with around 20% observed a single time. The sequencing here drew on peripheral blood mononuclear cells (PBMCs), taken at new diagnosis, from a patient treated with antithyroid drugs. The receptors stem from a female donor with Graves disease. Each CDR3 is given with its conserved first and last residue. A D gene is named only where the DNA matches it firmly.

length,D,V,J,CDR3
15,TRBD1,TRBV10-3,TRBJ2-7,CAISDSGTGRYEQYF
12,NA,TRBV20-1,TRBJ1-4,CSADQLGEKLFF
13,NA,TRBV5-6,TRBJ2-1,CASSPWGNNGQFF
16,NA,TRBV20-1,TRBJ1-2,CSARDSRGQGFYGYTF
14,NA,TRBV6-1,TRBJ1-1,CATPGLRLEAEAFF
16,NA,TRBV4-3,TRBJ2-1,CASSQVGLISYNEQFF
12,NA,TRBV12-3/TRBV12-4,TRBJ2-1,CASRSQYNEQFF
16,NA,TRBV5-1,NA,CASSLTNELSFETQYF
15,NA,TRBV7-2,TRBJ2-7,CASSPTYTSSYEQYF
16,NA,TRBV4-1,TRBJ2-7,CASSQSPGHEDYEQYF
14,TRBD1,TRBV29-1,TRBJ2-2,CSVRRQGNTGELFF
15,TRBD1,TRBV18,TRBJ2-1,CASSPRQGENNEQFF
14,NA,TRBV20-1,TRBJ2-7,CSARPRTTAYEQYF
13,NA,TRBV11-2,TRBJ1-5,CASSLRDNQPQHF
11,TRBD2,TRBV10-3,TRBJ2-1,CAIGTSDEQFF
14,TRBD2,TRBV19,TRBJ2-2,CASRASGQAGELFF
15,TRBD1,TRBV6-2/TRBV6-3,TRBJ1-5,CASSPGTGNFQPQHF
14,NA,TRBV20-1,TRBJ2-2,CSARPGSNTGELFF
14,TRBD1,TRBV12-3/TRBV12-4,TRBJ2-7,CASRPGQGSYEQYF
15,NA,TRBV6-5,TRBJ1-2,CASSSSRVVVNGYTF
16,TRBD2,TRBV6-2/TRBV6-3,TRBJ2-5,CASSYLGTSLLGTQYF
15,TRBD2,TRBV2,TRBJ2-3,CASSATSGGTDTQYF